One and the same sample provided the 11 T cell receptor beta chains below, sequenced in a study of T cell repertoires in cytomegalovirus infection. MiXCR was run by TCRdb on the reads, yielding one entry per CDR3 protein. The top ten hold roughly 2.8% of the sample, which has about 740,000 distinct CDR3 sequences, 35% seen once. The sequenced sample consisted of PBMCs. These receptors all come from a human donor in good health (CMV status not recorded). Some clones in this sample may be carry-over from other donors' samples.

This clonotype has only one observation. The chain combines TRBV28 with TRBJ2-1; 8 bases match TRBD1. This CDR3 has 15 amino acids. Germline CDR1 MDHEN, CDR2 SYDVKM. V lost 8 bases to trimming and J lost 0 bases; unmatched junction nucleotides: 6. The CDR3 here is CASQDRASSYNEQFF. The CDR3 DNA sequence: TGTGCCAGCCAGGACAGGGCGAGCTCCTACAATGAGCAGTTCTTC.

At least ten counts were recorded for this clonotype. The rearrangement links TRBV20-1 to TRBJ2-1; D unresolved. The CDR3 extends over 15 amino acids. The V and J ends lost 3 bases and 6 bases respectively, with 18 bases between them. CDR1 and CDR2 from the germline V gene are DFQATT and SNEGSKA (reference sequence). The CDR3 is CSASSVNTMTNEQFF. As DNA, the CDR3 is TGCAGTGCTAGTTCCGTCAATACGATGACCAATGAGCAGTTCTTC.

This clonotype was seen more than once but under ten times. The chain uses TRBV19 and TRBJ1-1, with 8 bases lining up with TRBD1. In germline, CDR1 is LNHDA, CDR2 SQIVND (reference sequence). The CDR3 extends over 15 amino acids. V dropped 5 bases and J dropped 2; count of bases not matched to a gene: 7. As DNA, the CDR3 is TGTGCCAGTAGTTTCCCCGGGACAGGTAACACTGAAGCTTTCTTT. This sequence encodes CASSFPGTGNTEAFF.

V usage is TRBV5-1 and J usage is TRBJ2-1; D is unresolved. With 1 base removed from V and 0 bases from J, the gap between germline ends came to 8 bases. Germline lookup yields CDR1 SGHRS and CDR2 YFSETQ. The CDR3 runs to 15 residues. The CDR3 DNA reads TGCGCCAGCAGCTTGATTTGGGTCTCCTACAATGAGCAGTTCTTC. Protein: CASSLIWVSYNEQFF.

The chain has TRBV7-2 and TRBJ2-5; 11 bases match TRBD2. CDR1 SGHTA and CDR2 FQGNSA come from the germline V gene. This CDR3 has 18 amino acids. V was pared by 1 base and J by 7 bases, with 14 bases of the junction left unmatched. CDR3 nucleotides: TGTGCCAGCAGCTTAGTGTCCCCTCTAGCGGGAGGCCCTGGGACCCAGTACTTC. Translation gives CASSLVSPLAGGPGTQYF.

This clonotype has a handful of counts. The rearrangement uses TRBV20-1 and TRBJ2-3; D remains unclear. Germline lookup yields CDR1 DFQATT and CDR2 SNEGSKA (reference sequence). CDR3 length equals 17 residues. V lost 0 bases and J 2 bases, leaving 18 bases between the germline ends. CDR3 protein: CSAREAPAEADTDTQYF. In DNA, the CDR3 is TGCAGTGCTAGAGAAGCCCCGGCCGAGGCCGACACAGATACGCAGTATTTT.

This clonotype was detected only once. The CDR3 protein is CATSRTSDTQYF. The CDR3, as DNA: TGTGCCACCTCTCGGACCTCGGATACGCAGTATTTT. The J gene is TRBJ2-3, the V gene TRBV28; unclear D gene. The CDR3 length is 12 residues. V lost 10 bases and J lost 6, with 14 bases in between. The V gene's germline CDR1 is MDHEN and CDR2 SYDVKM. Looking up the rest from reference TRBV28 and TRBJ2-3 gives the full variable domain: DVKVTQSSRYLVKRTGEKVFLECVQDMDHENMFWYRQDPGLGLRLIYFSYDVKMKEKGDIPEGYSVSREKKERFSLILESASTNQTSMYLCATSRTSDTQYFGPGTRLTVL.

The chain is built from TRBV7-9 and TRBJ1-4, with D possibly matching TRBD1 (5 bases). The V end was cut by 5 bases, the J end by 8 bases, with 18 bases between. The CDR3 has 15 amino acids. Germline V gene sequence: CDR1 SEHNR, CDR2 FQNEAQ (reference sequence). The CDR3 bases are TGTGCCAGCAGCCCACCGGGACGACGAGACGAAAAACTGTTTTTT. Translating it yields CASSPPGRRDEKLFF.

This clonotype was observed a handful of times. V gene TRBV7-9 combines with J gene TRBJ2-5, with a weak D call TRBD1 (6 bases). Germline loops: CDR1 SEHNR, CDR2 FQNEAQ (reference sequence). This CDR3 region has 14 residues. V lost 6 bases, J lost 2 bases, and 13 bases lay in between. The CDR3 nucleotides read TGTGCCAGCAGTATTGGGGGCCTTCAAGAGACCCAGTACTTC. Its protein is CASSIGGLQETQYF.

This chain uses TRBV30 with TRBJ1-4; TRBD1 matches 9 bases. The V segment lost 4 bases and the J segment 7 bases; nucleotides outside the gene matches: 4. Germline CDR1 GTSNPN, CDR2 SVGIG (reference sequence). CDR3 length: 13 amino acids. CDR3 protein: CAWKQGAGEKLFF. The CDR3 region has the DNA TGTGCCTGGAAACAGGGGGCCGGTGAAAAACTGTTTTTT.

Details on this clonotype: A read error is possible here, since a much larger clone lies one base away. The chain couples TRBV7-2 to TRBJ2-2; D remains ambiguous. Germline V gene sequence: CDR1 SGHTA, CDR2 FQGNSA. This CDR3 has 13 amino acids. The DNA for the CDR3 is TGTGCCAGCAGCTTAGAAGACACCGTGGAGCTGTTTTTT. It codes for CASSLEDTVELFF.